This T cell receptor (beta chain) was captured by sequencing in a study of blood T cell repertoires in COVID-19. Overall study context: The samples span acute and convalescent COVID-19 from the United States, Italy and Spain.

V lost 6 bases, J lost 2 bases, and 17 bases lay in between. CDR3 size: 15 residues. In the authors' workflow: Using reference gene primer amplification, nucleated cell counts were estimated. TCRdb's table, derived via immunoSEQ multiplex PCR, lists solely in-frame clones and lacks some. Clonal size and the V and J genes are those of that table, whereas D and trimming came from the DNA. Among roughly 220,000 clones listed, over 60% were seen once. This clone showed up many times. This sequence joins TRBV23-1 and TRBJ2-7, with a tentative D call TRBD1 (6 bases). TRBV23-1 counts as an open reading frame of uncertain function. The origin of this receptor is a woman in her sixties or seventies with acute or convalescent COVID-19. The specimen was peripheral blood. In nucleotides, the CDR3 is TGCGCCAGCAGGCACCGGGACAAGGACCCCTACGAGCAGTACTTC. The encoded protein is CASRHRDKDPYEQYF.